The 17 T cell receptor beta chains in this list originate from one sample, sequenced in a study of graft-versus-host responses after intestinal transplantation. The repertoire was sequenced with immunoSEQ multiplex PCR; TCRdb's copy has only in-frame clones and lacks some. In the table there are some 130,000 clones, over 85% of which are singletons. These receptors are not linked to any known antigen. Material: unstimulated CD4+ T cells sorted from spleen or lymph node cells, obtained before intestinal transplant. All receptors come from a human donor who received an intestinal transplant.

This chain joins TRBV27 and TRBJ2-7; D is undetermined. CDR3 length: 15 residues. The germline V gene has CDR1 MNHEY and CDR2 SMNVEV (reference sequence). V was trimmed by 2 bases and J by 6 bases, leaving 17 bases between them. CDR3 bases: TGTGCCAGCAGTTTAGGTCCAGGATGGATCCCCGAGCAGTACTTC. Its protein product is CASSLGPGWIPEQYF.

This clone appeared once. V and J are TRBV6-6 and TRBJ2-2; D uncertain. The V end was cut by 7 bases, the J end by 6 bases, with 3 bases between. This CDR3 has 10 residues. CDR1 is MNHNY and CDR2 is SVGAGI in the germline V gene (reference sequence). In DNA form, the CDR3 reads TGTGCCAGCATGTCCGGGGAGCTGTTTTTT. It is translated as CASMSGELFF.

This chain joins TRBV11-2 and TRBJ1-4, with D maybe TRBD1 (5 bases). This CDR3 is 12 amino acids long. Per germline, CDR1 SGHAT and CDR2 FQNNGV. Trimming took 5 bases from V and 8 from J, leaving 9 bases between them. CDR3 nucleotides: TGTGCCAGCAGCCATTGGGGGGAAAAACTGTTTTTT. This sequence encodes CASSHWGEKLFF.

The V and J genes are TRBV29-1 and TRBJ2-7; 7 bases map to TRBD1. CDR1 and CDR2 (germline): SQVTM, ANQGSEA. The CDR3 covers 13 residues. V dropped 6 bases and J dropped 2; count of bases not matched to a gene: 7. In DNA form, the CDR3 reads TGCAGCGTCGCCTTGACAGGGCCCTACGAGCAGTACTTC. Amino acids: CSVALTGPYEQYF.

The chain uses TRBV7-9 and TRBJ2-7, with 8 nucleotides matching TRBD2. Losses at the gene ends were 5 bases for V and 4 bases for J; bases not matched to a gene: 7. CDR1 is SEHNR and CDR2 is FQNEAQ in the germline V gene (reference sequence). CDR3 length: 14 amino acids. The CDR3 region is CASSQGLADYEQYF. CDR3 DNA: TGTGCCAGCAGCCAAGGACTAGCCGATTACGAGCAGTACTTC.

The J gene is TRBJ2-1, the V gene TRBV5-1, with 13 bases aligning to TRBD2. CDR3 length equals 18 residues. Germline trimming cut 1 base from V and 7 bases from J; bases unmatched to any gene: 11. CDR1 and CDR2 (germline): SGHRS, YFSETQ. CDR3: CASSLRGLAGARGNEQFF. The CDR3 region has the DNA TGCGCCAGCAGCTTGAGAGGACTAGCGGGGGCCCGGGGGAATGAGCAGTTCTTC. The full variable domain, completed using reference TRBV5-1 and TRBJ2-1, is KAGVTQTPRYLIKTRGQQVTLSCSPISGHRSVSWYQQTPGQGLQFLFEYFSETQRNKGNFPGRFSGRQFSNSRSEMNVSTLELGDSALYLCASSLRGLAGARGNEQFFGPGTRLTVL.

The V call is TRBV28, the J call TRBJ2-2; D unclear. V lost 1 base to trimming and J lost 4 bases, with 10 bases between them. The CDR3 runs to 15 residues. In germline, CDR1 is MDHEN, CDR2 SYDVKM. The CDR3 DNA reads TGTGCCAGCAGTTTATTCTCTAGGATCACCGGGGAGCTGTTTTTT. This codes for CASSLFSRITGELFF. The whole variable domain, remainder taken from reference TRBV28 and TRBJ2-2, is DVKVTQSSRYLVKRTGEKVFLECVQDMDHENMFWYRQDPGLGLRLIYFSYDVKMKEKGDIPEGYSVSREKKERFSLILESASTNQTSMYLCASSLFSRITGELFFGEGSRLTVL.

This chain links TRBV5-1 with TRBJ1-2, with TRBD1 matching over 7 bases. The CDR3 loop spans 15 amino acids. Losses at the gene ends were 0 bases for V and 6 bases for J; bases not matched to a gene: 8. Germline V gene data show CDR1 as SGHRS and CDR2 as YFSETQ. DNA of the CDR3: TGCGCCAGCAGCTTGGACAGGGGCCGAGGGCATGGCTACACCTTC. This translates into CASSLDRGRGHGYTF. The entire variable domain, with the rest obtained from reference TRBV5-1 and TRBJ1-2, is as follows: KAGVTQTPRYLIKTRGQQVTLSCSPISGHRSVSWYQQTPGQGLQFLFEYFSETQRNKGNFPGRFSGRQFSNSRSEMNVSTLELGDSALYLCASSLDRGRGHGYTFGSGTRLTVV.

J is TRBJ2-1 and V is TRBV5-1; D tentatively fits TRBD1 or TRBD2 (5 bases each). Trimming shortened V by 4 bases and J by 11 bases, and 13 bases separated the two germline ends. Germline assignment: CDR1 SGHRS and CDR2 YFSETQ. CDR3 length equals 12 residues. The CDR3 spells CASSLAGTKQFF. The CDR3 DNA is TGCGCCAGCAGCCTAGCCGGGACCAAGCAGTTCTTC.

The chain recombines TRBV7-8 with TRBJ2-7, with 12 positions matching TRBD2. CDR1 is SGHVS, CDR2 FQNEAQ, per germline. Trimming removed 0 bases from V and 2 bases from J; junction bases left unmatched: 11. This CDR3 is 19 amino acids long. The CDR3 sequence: CASSLAVASGRAQAYEQYF. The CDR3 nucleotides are TGTGCCAGCAGCTTAGCGGTGGCTAGCGGGAGGGCCCAAGCCTACGAGCAGTACTTC.

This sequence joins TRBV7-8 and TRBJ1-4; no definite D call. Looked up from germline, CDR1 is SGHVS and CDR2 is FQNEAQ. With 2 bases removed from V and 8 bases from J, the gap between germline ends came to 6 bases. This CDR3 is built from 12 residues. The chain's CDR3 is CASSLQTEKLFF. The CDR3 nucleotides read TGTGCCAGCAGCTTACAAACCGAAAAACTGTTTTTT.

CDR3 sequence reads: CAWSGQRSYNEQFF. The CDR3 DNA sequence: TGTGCCTGGAGTGGTCAGCGGTCGTACAATGAGCAGTTCTTC. The chain recombines TRBV30 with TRBJ2-1, with D maybe TRBD2 (5 bases). Trimming pared 1 base from V and 4 bases from J, leaving 11 bases between. The CDR3 spans 14 residues. Germline V gives CDR1 GTSNPN, CDR2 SVGIG (reference sequence).

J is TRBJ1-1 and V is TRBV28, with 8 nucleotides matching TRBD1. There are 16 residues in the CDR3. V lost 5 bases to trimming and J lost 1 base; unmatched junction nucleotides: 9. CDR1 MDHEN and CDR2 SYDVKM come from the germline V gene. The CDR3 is CASSTGTGTRNTEAFF. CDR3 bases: TGTGCCAGCAGTACCGGGACAGGCACCAGGAACACTGAAGCTTTCTTT.

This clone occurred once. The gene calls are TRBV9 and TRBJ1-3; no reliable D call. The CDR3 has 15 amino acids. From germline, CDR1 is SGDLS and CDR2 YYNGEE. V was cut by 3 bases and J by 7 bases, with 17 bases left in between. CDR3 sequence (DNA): TGTGCCAGCAGCGCCCTCTGGACCGGGCAGAACACCATATATTTT. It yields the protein CASSALWTGQNTIYF. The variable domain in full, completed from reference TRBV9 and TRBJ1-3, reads DSGVTQTPKHLITATGQRVTLRCSPRSGDLSVYWYQQSLDQGLQFLIQYYNGEERAKGNILERFSAQQFPDLHSELNLSSLELGDSALYFCASSALWTGQNTIYFGEGSWLTVV.

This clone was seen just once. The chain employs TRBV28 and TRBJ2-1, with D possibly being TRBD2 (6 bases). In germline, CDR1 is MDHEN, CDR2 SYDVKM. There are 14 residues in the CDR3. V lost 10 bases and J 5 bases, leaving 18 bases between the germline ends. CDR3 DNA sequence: TGTGCCATTACCCGGGAGTTCAGGGACAATGAGCAGTTCTTC. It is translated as CAITREFRDNEQFF.

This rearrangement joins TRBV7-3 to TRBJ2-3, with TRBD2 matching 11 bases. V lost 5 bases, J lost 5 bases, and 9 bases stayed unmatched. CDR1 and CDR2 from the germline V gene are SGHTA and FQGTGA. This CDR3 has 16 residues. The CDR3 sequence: CASSAFSGRAGDTQYF. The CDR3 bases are TGTGCCAGCAGCGCCTTTAGCGGGAGGGCGGGAGATACGCAGTATTTT.

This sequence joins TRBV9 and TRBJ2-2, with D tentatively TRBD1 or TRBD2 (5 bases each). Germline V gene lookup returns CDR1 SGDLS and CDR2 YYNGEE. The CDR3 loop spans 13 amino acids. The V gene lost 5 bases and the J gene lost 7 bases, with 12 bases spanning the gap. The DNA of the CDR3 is TGTGCCAGCAGTAGGGACCGGGGCGGGGAGCTGTTTTTT. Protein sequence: CASSRDRGGELFF.